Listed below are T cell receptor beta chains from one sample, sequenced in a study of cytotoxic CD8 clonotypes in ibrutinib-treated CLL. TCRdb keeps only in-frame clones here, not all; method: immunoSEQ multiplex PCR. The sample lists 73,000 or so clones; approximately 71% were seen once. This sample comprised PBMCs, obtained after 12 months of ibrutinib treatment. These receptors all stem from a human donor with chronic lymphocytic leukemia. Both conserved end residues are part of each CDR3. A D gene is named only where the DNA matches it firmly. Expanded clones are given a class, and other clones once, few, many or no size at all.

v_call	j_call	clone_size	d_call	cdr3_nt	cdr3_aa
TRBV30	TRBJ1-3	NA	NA	TGTGCCTGGAGTGTAATAGGACTCTCGGAGGTCGGAAACACCATATATTTT	CAWSVIGLSEVGNTIYF
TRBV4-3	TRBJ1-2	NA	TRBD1	TGCGCCAGCAGCCAAAGGACCGGACAGGAATATGGCTACACCTTC	CASSQRTGQEYGYTF
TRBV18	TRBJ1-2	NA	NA	TGTGCCAGCTCAACATCAGTAGGGTCCGCCGAGGGCTACACCTTC	CASSTSVGSAEGYTF
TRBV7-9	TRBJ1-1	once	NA	TGTGCCAGCAGCTTAGGGCTAGGGGTTGACACTGAAGCTTTCTTT	CASSLGLGVDTEAFF
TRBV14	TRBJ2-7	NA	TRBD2	TGTGCCAGCAGCCGGGAGCGGACTAGCGGGAGATACGAGCAGTACTTC	CASSRERTSGRYEQYF
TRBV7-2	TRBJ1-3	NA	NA	TGTGCCAGCAGCTTTCGGTCTGGAAACACCATATATTTT	CASSFRSGNTIYF
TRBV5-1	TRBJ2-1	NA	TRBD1	TGCGCCAGCAGCTTGCGGACGAACAGGGGTGGTATATACAATGAGCAGTTCTTC	CASSLRTNRGGIYNEQFF
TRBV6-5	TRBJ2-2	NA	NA	TGTGCCAGCAGTTATTATCGGGACACCGGGGAGCTGTTTTTT	CASSYYRDTGELFF
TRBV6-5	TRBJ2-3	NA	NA	TGTGCCAGCAGTTACTCGGGCAATAGAGATACGCAGTATTTT	CASSYSGNRDTQYF
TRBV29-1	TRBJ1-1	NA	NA	TGCAGCGTGGACCTACGAAAGAACACTGAAGCTTTCTTT	CSVDLRKNTEAFF
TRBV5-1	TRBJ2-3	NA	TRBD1	TGCGCCAGCAGCCTGGGGACAGTTACAGATACGCAGTATTTT	CASSLGTVTDTQYF
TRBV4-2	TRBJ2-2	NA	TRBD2	TGTGCCAGCAGCCACGGTGGACTAGCGGGGGCCTACACCGGGGAGCTGTTTTTT	CASSHGGLAGAYTGELFF
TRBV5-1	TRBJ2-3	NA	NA	TGCGCCAGCAGCTTGGCAGCAAACCAACTCACAGATACGCAGTATTTT	CASSLAANQLTDTQYF
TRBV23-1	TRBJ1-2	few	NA	TGCGCCAGCACTCCGGGGCCTCGGGACTATGGCTACACCTTC	CASTPGPRDYGYTF
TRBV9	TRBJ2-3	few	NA	TGTGCCAGCAGCGTAGGAGCGGCGGGTAGCACAGATACGCAGTATTTT	CASSVGAAGSTDTQYF
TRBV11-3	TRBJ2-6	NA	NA	TGTGCCAGCAGCGCCAGCTTTTCTGGGGCCAACGTCCTGACTTTC	CASSASFSGANVLTF
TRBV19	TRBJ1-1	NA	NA	TGTGCCAGTAGTATCCGACAGCCAGGTGAAGCTTTCTTT	CASSIRQPGEAFF
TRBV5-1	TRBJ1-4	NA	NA	TGCGCCAGCAGGCTGGGCAGGGCGGCTAATGAAAAACTGTTTTTT	CASRLGRAANEKLFF
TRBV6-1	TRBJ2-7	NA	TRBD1	TGTGCCAGCAGTGAAACCGGGACAGACTACGAGCAGTACTTC	CASSETGTDYEQYF
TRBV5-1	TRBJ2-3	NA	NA	TGCGCCAGCAGCTTGGCGGGGAGCCCTTGGCCAGATACGCAGTATTTT	CASSLAGSPWPDTQYF
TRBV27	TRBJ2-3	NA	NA	TGTGCCAGCAAAAACCGGGGGGCGTCCCCTAGCACAGATACGCAGTATTTT	CASKNRGASPSTDTQYF
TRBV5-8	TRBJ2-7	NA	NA	TGTGCCAGCCATACAGGGAGGCGGCACGAGCAGTACTTC	CASHTGRRHEQYF
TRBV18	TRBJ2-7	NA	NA	TGTGCCAGCTCACCTCCAGCGGGGACAACCTACGAGCAGTACTTC	CASSPPAGTTYEQYF
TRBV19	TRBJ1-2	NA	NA	TGTGCCAGTACCGACACTTATGGCTACACCTTC	CASTDTYGYTF